This TCR beta chain comes out of a study of blood T cell repertoires in COVID-19. Looking at the study overall: In each case, the material was cDNA or gDNA derived from T cells, B-cell-depleted T cells, or PBMCs.

This table comes from immunoSEQ multiplex PCR, and its TCRdb copy is limited to in-frame clones, with some not included. The sample includes around 190,000 clones, about 91% seen only once; the top ten take 10%. Across 24 US areas, participants ranged in age from about 18 to 100 years. V was pared by 4 bases and J by 6 bases, with 7 bases of the junction left unmatched. The CDR3 runs to 13 residues. In germline, CDR1 is SGDLS, CDR2 YYNGEE. The gene calls are TRBV9 and TRBJ2-7; 7 nucleotides match TRBD2. This receptor was taken from a man aged 18 to 29 with acute COVID-19. Sequenced: PBMCs or T cells enriched from blood (not recorded which). CDR3 amino acids: CASSLGGGSEQYF. Here the CDR3 DNA reads TGTGCCAGCAGCTTGGGGGGAGGGAGCGAGCAGTACTTC. Supplemented by reference TRBV9 and TRBJ2-7, the full variable domain reads DSGVTQTPKHLITATGQRVTLRCSPRSGDLSVYWYQQSLDQGLQFLIQYYNGEERAKGNILERFSAQQFPDLHSELNLSSLELGDSALYFCASSLGGGSEQYFGPGTRLTVT.